The TCR beta chain under discussion was sequenced for a study of radiotherapy plus CTLA-4 blockade in lung cancer. Study results and caveats: Early clonal dynamics of blood T cells, together with interferon-beta, were reported as the best response predictor.

This clone was observed a few times. Its antigen is currently unknown. With 1 base removed from V and 2 bases from J, the gap between germline ends came to 11 bases. CDR1 is LGHNA and CDR2 is YSLEER in the germline V gene. CDR3 size: 15 residues. Assay: immunoSEQ multiplex PCR; the TCRdb copy retains only in-frame clones and omits some. The table lists 90,000 to 130,000 clones, over 65% of them singletons, with about 3.3% in the top ten. V gene TRBV4-3 combines with J gene TRBJ1-2; D perhaps matches TRBD1 (5 bases). The sequence was collected from a human donor with non-small cell lung cancer that progressed on radiotherapy plus ipilimumab. Some clones in this sample may be carry-over from other donors' samples. Sample: peripheral blood, taken from a patient treated with radiotherapy plus ipilimumab. The CDR3 bases are TGCGCCAGCAGCCAAGTCGGGGGATCCAACTATGGCTACACCTTC. Translation: CASSQVGGSNYGYTF.